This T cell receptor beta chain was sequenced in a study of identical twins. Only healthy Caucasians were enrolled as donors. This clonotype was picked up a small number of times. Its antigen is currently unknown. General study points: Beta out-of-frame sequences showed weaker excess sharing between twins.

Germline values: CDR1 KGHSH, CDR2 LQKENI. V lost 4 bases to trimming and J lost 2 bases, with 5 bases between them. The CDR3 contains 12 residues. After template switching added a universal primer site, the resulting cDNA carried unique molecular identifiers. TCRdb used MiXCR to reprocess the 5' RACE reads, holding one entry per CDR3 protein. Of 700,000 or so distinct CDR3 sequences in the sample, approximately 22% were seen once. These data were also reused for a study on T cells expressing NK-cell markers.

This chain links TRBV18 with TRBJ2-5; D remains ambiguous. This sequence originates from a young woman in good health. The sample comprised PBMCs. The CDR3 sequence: CASSHDQETQYF. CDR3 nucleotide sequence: TGTGCCAGCTCACACGATCAAGAGACCCAGTACTTC. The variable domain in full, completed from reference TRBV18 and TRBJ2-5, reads NAGVMQNPRHLVRRRGQEARLRCSPMKGHSHVYWYRQLPEEGLKFMVYLQKENIIDESGMPKERFSAEFPKEGPSILRIQQVVRGDSAAYFCASSHDQETQYFGPGTRLLVL.